This record covers a single TCR beta chain. No antigen is known for it. Nothing much larger sits one base from this clone, and base qualities are not available. The CDR3 regions of human TCRbeta chains were analyzed by immunosequencing. Per the source publication's procedure: TCRs in the repertoires were matched against a reference library of SARS-CoV-2-specific TCRs that had been generated with the MIRA antigen-specificity platform. Breadth was defined as the fraction of unique TCRs that were SARS-CoV-2-associated, and depth was defined as the fraction of total T cells that were SARS-CoV-2-associated. Using the MIRA data, each spike-specific TCR was assigned both to the spike region to which the TCR was reactive and to a CD4 or CD8 class. Log10-transformed breadth and depth values were compared by one-way ANOVA with Sidak's multiple comparisons tests. TCRdb carries this immuneACCESS record with in-frame sequences only. Its versions omit some clonotypes, under half of them owing to an unresolved V gene in the studies checked, with the rest unexplained. Clonal size and the V and J genes are those of that table, whereas D and trimming came from the DNA. Counted in this sample were 150,000 or so clones; approximately 88% of them appeared once. In total, the top ten clones hold roughly 3.5% of the sample.

The trim is 0 bases for V and 4 bases for J, with a gap of 11 bases between the germline ends. Sequences SGDLS (CDR1) and YYNGEE (CDR2) are obtained from the germline V gene. From the cysteine up to the phenylalanine, the CDR3 has a length of 14 residues. Only the CDR3 region is kept as DNA, spanning 42 bases read in frame from base 1. The data were taken from a study of T cell responses to AZD1222 COVID-19 vaccine (dated by TCRdb to about 2021). In terms of the full investigation: A total of approximately 240 trial participants underwent TCR sequencing, of whom about 200 had received two doses of AZD1222 and about 25 had received two doses of the MenACWY control vaccine. Trial participants were enrolled by age into subgroups of 18-55, 56-69 and 70-plus years, and around 140, 26 and 57 TCR-sequenced participants, respectively, were included in these subgroups. Points the paper makes about the study in general: The 56-69-year group was small, and its depth increase did not reach significance, likely because of low power. After two AZD1222 doses, both the breadth and the depth of spike-specific TCRs were significantly higher than at day 0 and than in MenACWY recipients. Only 5 to 7 AZD1222 recipients were SARS-CoV-2 seropositive at baseline, limiting conclusions about previously exposed vaccinees. Participants were mostly white British and included more females than males, and it was suggested by the authors that clonal diversity may have been underestimated. Because no day 14 peak-response samples were available, the repertoires could be characterized only after the peak T cell response. Reportedly, almost half of the unique spike-specific TCRs recognized epitopes lying outside the regions that are mutated in the B.1.351 and B.1.1.7 variants. The vaccine-associated CD4 TCRs covered the entire spike protein, and the dominant responses fell in regions 160-218 and 743-854.

Read against the paper, the sample's time point label means: baseline before first vaccination. In the paper's terms, the treatment or condition label means: meningococcal conjugate vaccine given as trial control. Samples from vaccinated people were obtained from the UK trials COV001 and COV002, which included a single-blind randomized controlled phase 2/3 trial of AZD1222 (ChAdOx1 nCoV-19) in healthy adults. Trial participant PBMC samples were collected at day 0 and day 28 after the second dose for TCRbeta chain sequencing. The rearranged segments are TRBV9 and TRBJ2-7; a tentative D match to TRBD2 spans 6 bases. Sequencing used peripheral blood, obtained on day 0 of MenACWY control vaccination. The receptor's source is an adult in good health. Here is the DNA: TGTGCCAGCAGCGTAGTGGCGGAGGGTTACGAGCAGTACTTC. Its product reads: CASSVVAEGYEQYF.